Listed here are 20 T cell receptor beta chains from one sample, sequenced in a study of T cell repertoires in cytomegalovirus infection (dated by TCRdb to about 2019). What this sample's treatment or condition label stands for: in vitro stimulation with specific CMV peptide epitopes to enrich CMV-specific T cells. What these receptors recognize is not known. Sequencing was carried out with an Illumina HiSeq 1500. TCRdb ran its own pipeline on the public reads, namely fastp trimming at Q25 and MiXCR clone calling, and kept in-frame beta chains. Identical CDR3 proteins give one entry, which carries the most common genes and DNA. Counted in this sample were 640,000 or so distinct CDR3 sequences; around 32% of them appeared once. The ten largest make up roughly 18% of the sample. Specimen: cultured PBMCs, collected from culture after CMV antigen stimulation. Receptors originate from a human donor in good health (CMV status not recorded). Some clones in this sample may be carry-over from other donors' samples.

This clonotype was detected only a few times. This rearrangement joins TRBV12-3 or TRBV12-4 to TRBJ2-7; the D gene is possibly TRBD1 (5 bases). V gave up 4 bases and J gave up 2 bases, with 12 bases separating them. The CDR3 loop spans 14 amino acids. The CDR3 DNA follows: TGTGCCAGCAGTTGGGCAGGGCCCACCTACGAGCAGTACTTC. It translates to CASSWAGPTYEQYF.

This chain connects TRBV20-1 to TRBJ2-3; D unclear. Trimming stripped 5 bases from V and 7 bases from J, with 16 bases between. The CDR3 has 13 residues. The V gene's germline CDR1 is DFQATT and CDR2 SNEGSKA (reference sequence). This chain's CDR3 is CSAQVPSSNTQYF. DNA of the CDR3: TGCAGTGCTCAGGTCCCATCAAGTAATACGCAGTATTTT.

This clonotype appeared many times. The chain is built from TRBV7-8 and TRBJ2-7; possibly TRBD2 for D (6 bases). V was trimmed by 4 bases and J by 6 bases, leaving 13 bases between them. The germline gives CDR1 SGHVS, CDR2 FQNEAQ. The CDR3 spans 13 residues. CDR3 coding DNA: TGTGCCAGCAGCTCGGTTTCGCGGGGCGAGCAGTACTTC. Encoded protein: CASSSVSRGEQYF.

There are a few counts of this clonotype. CDR3 region: CASSLRATSQNEQFF. The CDR3, as DNA: TGTGCCAGCAGCTTAAGGGCCACCTCCCAGAATGAGCAGTTCTTC. V is TRBV7-2 and J is TRBJ2-1; no firm D call. CDR3 length: 15 residues. Germline CDR1 SGHTA, CDR2 FQGNSA. V was shortened by 2 bases and J by 7 bases, with 15 bases between the two germline ends.

J is TRBJ1-1 and V is TRBV30; a possible D gene is TRBD1 (5 bases). V lost 2 bases and J lost 5, with 15 bases in between. CDR1 and CDR2 (germline): GTSNPN, SVGIG (reference sequence). This CDR3 has 14 residues. CDR3 DNA: TGTGCCTGGAGTCAAGACAGTGGGGGGACTGAAGCTTTCTTT. Amino acids: CAWSQDSGGTEAFF.

In this sample, this clonotype turned up a few times. The V call is TRBV19, the J call TRBJ2-1, with 11 positions matching TRBD2. V lost 8 bases to trimming and J lost 3 bases; unmatched junction nucleotides: 9. Germline V lookup: CDR1 LNHDA, CDR2 SQIVND (reference sequence). The CDR3 extends over 16 amino acids. The CDR3 sequence is CASQNLAGGLYNEQFF. CDR3 sequence (DNA): TGTGCCAGTCAAAACCTAGCGGGGGGCCTCTACAATGAGCAGTTCTTC.

This clonotype has ten or more counts. This chain links TRBV7-2 with TRBJ2-7, with D maybe TRBD2 (6 bases). V shed 2 bases and J shed 2 bases, with 10 bases lying between them. This CDR3 region has 14 residues. CDR1 and CDR2 (germline): SGHTA, FQGNSA. The CDR3 coding sequence is TGTGCCAGCAGCTTATCCAGGGAGGCCTACGAGCAGTACTTC. Protein product: CASSLSREAYEQYF.

This chain uses TRBV30 with TRBJ2-5; perhaps TRBD2 as D (5 bases). V dropped 3 bases and J dropped 9 bases, with 14 bases sitting between them. This CDR3 contains 12 residues. Germline V gene data show CDR1 as GTSNPN and CDR2 as SVGIG (reference sequence). CDR3 loop: CAWRGRGMAQYF. The CDR3 region has the DNA TGTGCCTGGAGGGGAAGAGGGATGGCCCAGTACTTC.

This chain connects TRBV18 to TRBJ1-2; no clear D gene. The CDR3 is made up of 13 amino acids. Germline CDR1 KGHSH, CDR2 LQKENI. Trimming shortened V by 3 bases and J by 4 bases, and 9 bases separated the two germline ends. The CDR3 nucleotides read TGTGCCAGCTCACCTGAGACCTTCTATGGCTACACCTTC. Translation gives CASSPETFYGYTF.

The J gene is TRBJ1-4, the V gene TRBV20-1; unclear D gene. Between the trimmed V and J ends, which lost 3 bases and 3 bases, there was a span of 14 bases. The V gene's germline CDR1 is DFQATT and CDR2 SNEGSKA (reference sequence). The CDR3 covers 15 residues. CDR3 in amino acids: CSASRQPGANEKLFF. In nucleotides, the CDR3 is TGCAGTGCTAGTAGGCAGCCGGGAGCTAATGAAAAACTGTTTTTT.

The chain uses TRBV3-1 and TRBJ2-5; 8 nucleotides line up with TRBD1. V shed 2 bases, J shed 5 bases, and the junction held 7 bases outside the gene matches. The CDR3 is made up of 15 amino acids. Germline loops: CDR1 LGHDT, CDR2 YNNKEL (reference sequence). The CDR3 loop is CASSQNTGGMETQYF. The CDR3, as DNA: TGTGCCAGCAGCCAAAATACAGGGGGAATGGAGACCCAGTACTTC.

This rearrangement joins TRBV4-1 to TRBJ2-1; D unresolved. Germline-derived CDR1 and CDR2 are MGHRA and YSYEKL. This CDR3 comprises 13 residues. V was clipped by 2 bases and J by 5 bases, with 7 bases between them. The CDR3 loop is CASSQLRDNEQFF. CDR3 nucleotide sequence: TGCGCCAGCAGCCAACTACGGGACAATGAGCAGTTCTTC.

The chain is built from TRBV7-6 and TRBJ2-5, with 7 bases aligning to TRBD2. V dropped 3 bases and J dropped 5; count of bases not matched to a gene: 15. Germline V gives CDR1 SGHVS, CDR2 FNYEAQ. This CDR3 is 17 amino acids long. The CDR3 region is CASSFAGLRGTGETQYF. The CDR3 DNA sequence: TGTGCCAGCAGCTTTGCGGGACTACGGGGGACCGGGGAGACCCAGTACTTC.

The table lists this clonotype with a few counts. The chain carries TRBV2 and TRBJ1-2, with 8 bases fitting TRBD1. This CDR3 has 12 amino acids. Germline CDR1 reads SNHLY; CDR2 reads FYNNEI. The V segment lost 7 bases and the J segment 3 bases; nucleotides outside the gene matches: 1. The CDR3 loop reads CASKGQDYGYTF. CDR3 nucleotides: TGTGCCAGCAAGGGACAGGACTATGGCTACACCTTC.

This clonotype was seen a handful of times. V is TRBV4-1 and J is TRBJ2-1; 14 nucleotides match TRBD2. This CDR3 is built from 17 residues. Germline CDR1 reads MGHRA; CDR2 reads YSYEKL. V was pared by 3 bases and J by 9 bases, with 10 bases of the junction left unmatched. The CDR3 reads CASSQATGLAGVVEQFF. CDR3 sequence (DNA): TGCGCCAGCAGCCAGGCCACGGGACTAGCGGGAGTAGTTGAGCAGTTCTTC.

This clonotype occurred a few times. The chain carries TRBV6-6 and TRBJ2-7; D is unresolved. The length of the CDR3 is 15 residues. Trimming stripped 6 bases from V and 2 bases from J, with 17 bases between. CDR1 is MNHNY and CDR2 is SVGAGI in the germline V gene (reference sequence). CDR3 sequence: CASRVDSYYAYEQYF. The CDR3 coding sequence is TGTGCCAGCAGGGTCGACTCCTACTACGCCTACGAGCAGTACTTC.

This clonotype has just a few counts. The chain uses TRBV18 and TRBJ1-1; unclear D gene. From germline, CDR1 is KGHSH and CDR2 LQKENI. The CDR3 loop spans 13 amino acids. V was cut by 3 bases and J by 10 bases, with 15 bases left in between. The CDR3 here is CASSPAATSAAFF. CDR3 nucleotide sequence: TGTGCCAGCTCACCCGCCGCTACCAGCGCAGCTTTCTTT.

This clonotype was observed at least ten times. J is TRBJ2-3 and V is TRBV7-2; D ambiguous. Trimming removed 5 bases from V and 4 bases from J, with 13 bases in between. Germline CDR1 and CDR2: SGHTA and FQGNSA. The CDR3 has 14 residues. The CDR3 DNA sequence: TGTGCCAGCAGCGCGAGGACCGCCCCAGATACGCAGTATTTT. Its translation is CASSARTAPDTQYF.

This clonotype was seen at least ten times. V usage is TRBV7-8 and J usage is TRBJ1-5; the D gene is possibly TRBD1 (6 bases). The V gene lost 5 bases and the J gene lost 0 bases, with 8 bases spanning the gap. CDR1 and CDR2 (germline): SGHVS, FQNEAQ. The CDR3 consists of 14 residues. CDR3 in DNA: TGTGCCAGCAGCCAGGGGCATAGCAATCAGCCCCAGCATTTT. Translating it yields CASSQGHSNQPQHF.

This chain joins TRBV4-1 and TRBJ2-7; 7 bases line up with TRBD2. CDR3 length equals 14 residues. Germline loops: CDR1 MGHRA, CDR2 YSYEKL. J gave up 7 bases and V 3 bases, and 9 bases lay outside the gene matches. The CDR3 DNA sequence: TGCGCCAGCAGCCACGCGGGGGAATTTGCGGAGCAGTACTTC. This encodes CASSHAGEFAEQYF.